These 15 T cell receptor beta chains share one sample of origin, sequenced in a study of blood T cell repertoires in COVID-19. Measured with immunoSEQ multiplex PCR; TCRdb has only the in-frame clones, and not every one. The profile covers approximately 88,000 clones, with over 65% appearing a single time and roughly 14% taken by the ten largest. The sample was peripheral blood. Every receptor here comes from a woman between 70 and 85 years old with acute or convalescent COVID-19.

In this sample, this clone turned up a few times. The chain links TRBV20-1 to TRBJ2-2; D call uncertain. V shed 6 bases and J shed 5 bases, with 13 bases lying between them. The CDR3 sequence is 13 residues long. Germline loops: CDR1 DFQATT, CDR2 SNEGSKA (reference sequence). For the CDR3, the DNA is TGCAGTGCCAGTCTCCGTTCGACCGGGGAGCTGTTTTTT. As protein: CSASLRSTGELFF.

The V call is TRBV2, the J call TRBJ1-6, with D perhaps TRBD1 (5 bases). The V end lost 5 bases, the J end lost 10 bases, and 18 bases lay between the germline ends. Germline V gene data show CDR1 as SNHLY and CDR2 as FYNNEI. This CDR3 region has 15 residues. In DNA, the CDR3 is TGTGCCAGCAGTCCCTCCGGGCGGGGGGAGTCACCCCTCCACTTT. This encodes CASSPSGRGESPLHF.

In regard to this clone: The same CDR3 also results from other DNA sequences found in this sample. V usage is TRBV7-9 and J usage is TRBJ2-1, with TRBD1 matching over 10 bases. The germline gives CDR1 SEHNR, CDR2 FQNEAQ (reference sequence). V was clipped by 8 bases and J by 2 bases; unmatched bases: 6. The CDR3 is 15 residues long. The chain's CDR3 is CASRSGTGAYNEQFF. The CDR3 DNA is TGTGCCAGCCGCTCAGGGACAGGGGCCTACAATGAGCAGTTCTTC.

CDR3 bases: TGCGCCAGCAGCCAAGAAGGCAGGGAAAGGGAAGGCTACACCTTC. Translation: CASSQEGREREGYTF. This chain joins TRBV4-3 and TRBJ1-2; a possible D gene is TRBD1 (5 bases). Deletions cut 0 bases from V and 8 bases from J, with 16 bases between. The V gene's germline CDR1 is LGHNA and CDR2 YSLEER. The CDR3 totals 15 residues.

V is TRBV30 and J is TRBJ2-1; 11 bases align to TRBD2. J was trimmed by 4 bases and V by 7 bases; bases with no gene match: 15. Germline-derived CDR1 and CDR2 are GTSNPN and SVGIG (reference sequence). The CDR3 sequence is 17 residues long. CDR3 protein: CAYTGMSTSGTYNEQFF. CDR3 nucleotide sequence: TGTGCCTACACAGGGATGTCGACTAGCGGGACTTACAATGAGCAGTTCTTC.

This chain uses TRBV7-8 with TRBJ1-2; 12 bases fit TRBD1. Germline V gene lookup returns CDR1 SGHVS and CDR2 FQNEAQ. The CDR3 runs to 16 residues. The J segment lost 5 bases and the V segment lost 5 bases, leaving 9 bases of the junction unmatched. CDR3 loop: CASSPRDRGQGYGYTF. CDR3 coding DNA: TGTGCCAGCAGCCCCCGGGACAGGGGGCAAGGATATGGCTACACCTTC.

The chain has TRBV7-2 and TRBJ2-5, with D tentatively TRBD2 (5 bases). Per the germline V gene, CDR1 is SGHTA and CDR2 is FQGNSA. The length of the CDR3 is 15 residues. V was shortened by 1 base and J by 1 base, with 10 bases between the two germline ends. The CDR3 loop is CASSLGLARQETQYF. In nucleotides, the CDR3 is TGTGCCAGCAGCTTAGGGTTAGCGCGCCAAGAGACCCAGTACTTC.

The rearrangement joins TRBV6-5 to TRBJ2-4; 7 nucleotides line up with TRBD1. There are 14 residues in the CDR3. V was pared by 6 bases and J by 8 bases, with 10 bases of the junction left unmatched. Germline CDR1 is MNHEY and CDR2 is SVGAGI. The CDR3: CASSPSDREYIQYF. The CDR3 DNA sequence: TGTGCCAGCAGCCCCTCCGACAGGGAGTACATTCAGTACTTC.

This clone has a single count. This chain joins TRBV19 and TRBJ2-2, with D possibly being TRBD1 (5 bases). Trimming shortened V by 5 bases and J by 6 bases, and 19 bases separated the two germline ends. In germline, CDR1 is LNHDA, CDR2 SQIVND (reference sequence). This CDR3 has 16 residues. CDR3: CASSVGKGALPGELFF. The CDR3 DNA sequence: TGTGCCAGTAGTGTAGGGAAAGGGGCTTTACCCGGGGAGCTGTTTTTT.

The V call is TRBV29-1, the J call TRBJ2-1; weak D call: TRBD2 (5 bases). The V gene lost 7 bases and the J gene lost 0 bases, with 13 bases spanning the gap. Germline lookup yields CDR1 SQVTM and CDR2 ANQGSEA. This CDR3 spans 14 amino acids. The CDR3 is CSGLGGSSYNEQFF. The DNA of the CDR3 is TGCAGCGGCCTAGGAGGTAGCTCCTACAATGAGCAGTTCTTC.

This chain links TRBV27 with TRBJ1-2; a weak D match, TRBD1 (5 bases). Germline lookup yields CDR1 MNHEY and CDR2 SMNVEV (reference sequence). V gave up 2 bases and J gave up 7 bases, with 8 bases separating them. This CDR3 is built from 12 residues. This CDR3 is CASSLPGGGYTF. In DNA, the CDR3 is TGTGCCAGCAGTTTACCCGGGGGTGGCTACACCTTC.

The chain joins TRBV24-1 to TRBJ1-2; TRBD1 matches at 11 bases. Germline values: CDR1 KGHDR, CDR2 SFDVKD. V lost 4 bases and J lost 4; bases outside the gene matches: 4. This CDR3 has 15 residues. The DNA for the CDR3 is TGTGCCACCAGTGAGAACGGACAGGGGGCCTATGGCTACACCTTC. This gives the protein CATSENGQGAYGYTF.

This chain connects TRBV5-1 to TRBJ1-1, with TRBD1 identical over 10 bases. Germline CDR1 SGHRS, CDR2 YFSETQ. CDR3 length: 15 residues. The ends lost 2 bases at V and 5 bases at J; junction bases unmatched: 6. This CDR3 reads CASSLGDRGRTEAFF. The CDR3, as DNA: TGCGCCAGCAGCTTAGGGGACAGGGGCCGTACTGAAGCTTTCTTT. Full variable domain (remainder filled in from reference TRBV5-1 and TRBJ1-1): KAGVTQTPRYLIKTRGQQVTLSCSPISGHRSVSWYQQTPGQGLQFLFEYFSETQRNKGNFPGRFSGRQFSNSRSEMNVSTLELGDSALYLCASSLGDRGRTEAFFGQGTRLTVV.

CDR3 in DNA: TGTGCCAGCAACCTAGCCGGGACTACGGGTGAGCAGTTCTTC. Residues: CASNLAGTTGEQFF. The V call is TRBV11-3, the J call TRBJ2-1; 7 bases line up with TRBD2. The CDR3 spans 14 residues. J lost 9 bases, V lost 7 bases, and 12 bases had no gene match. Germline CDR1 and CDR2: SGHNT and YENEEA.

This chain uses TRBV3-1 (or the pseudogene TRBV3-2) with TRBJ1-2, with D maybe TRBD1 (6 bases). V was trimmed by 1 base and J by 5 bases, leaving 8 bases between them. Germline CDR1 is LGHDT and CDR2 is YNNKEL (reference sequence). The CDR3 covers 13 residues. DNA of the CDR3: TGTGCCAGCAGCCAAGGGACAGATTATGGCTACACCTTC. The encoded protein is CASSQGTDYGYTF.